This entry lists 12 T cell receptor beta chains sequenced from one sample in a study of blood T cell repertoires in COVID-19. TCRdb's copy holds only in-frame clones and misses some; the assay was immunoSEQ multiplex PCR. The repertoire holds about 57,000 clones, with 82% as singletons. Sequencing was performed on peripheral blood. Receptor source: a woman aged 55-70 years with acute or convalescent COVID-19.

This chain joins TRBV6-4 and TRBJ2-5, with D perhaps matching TRBD2 (5 bases). The germline gives CDR1 MRHNA, CDR2 SNTAGT. The CDR3 sequence is 14 residues long. The ends were cut back, 3 bases at V and 1 base at J, with 9 bases in the middle. The CDR3 coding sequence is TGTGCCAGCAGTGAAGGCGGAGGCCAAGAGACCCAGTACTTC. It encodes CASSEGGGQETQYF.

V and J are TRBV9 and TRBJ2-5; D might be TRBD2 (6 bases). There are 16 residues in the CDR3. V was pared by 0 bases and J by 0 bases, with 12 bases between. From germline, CDR1 is SGDLS and CDR2 YYNGEE. CDR3 nucleotide sequence: TGTGCCAGCAGCGTAGCTGGGGGGAACAACCAAGAGACCCAGTACTTC. This translates into CASSVAGGNNQETQYF.

The chain joins TRBV29-1 to TRBJ1-6; 11 bases line up with TRBD1. There are 13 residues in the CDR3. J lost 7 bases, V lost 6 bases, and 2 bases had no gene match. Germline V lookup: CDR1 SQVTM, CDR2 ANQGSEA. The CDR3 DNA sequence: TGCAGCGTGGGACAGGGGGGAAATTCACCCCTCCACTTT. Its translation is CSVGQGGNSPLHF.

This chain links TRBV5-1 with TRBJ1-4, with D possibly TRBD1 on 6 matching bases. V lost 4 bases to trimming and J lost 7 bases, with 14 bases between them. The germline gives CDR1 SGHRS, CDR2 YFSETQ. CDR3 length: 14 amino acids. CDR3 region: CASSRMGAGEKLFF. CDR3 nucleotides: TGCGCCAGCAGCCGGATGGGGGCCGGTGAAAAACTGTTTTTT.

This sequence joins TRBV10-3 and TRBJ1-3; 9 nucleotides match TRBD1. CDR3 length: 18 residues. V lost 5 bases, J lost 1 base, and 12 bases stayed unmatched. The V gene's germline CDR1 is ENHRY and CDR2 SYGVKD. The CDR3 is CAISLGTGSQVSGNTIYF. Here the CDR3 DNA reads TGTGCCATCAGTCTAGGGACAGGGAGTCAAGTATCTGGAAACACCATATATTTT.

The V call is TRBV5-1, the J call TRBJ1-4, with unresolved D. Germline assignment: CDR1 SGHRS and CDR2 YFSETQ. This CDR3 contains 14 residues. V lost 0 bases and J lost 11, with 14 bases in between. The DNA for the CDR3 is TGCGCCAGCAGCTTGGTGGCAGCCACGGGGAAACTGTTTTTT. Translation: CASSLVAATGKLFF.

The chain employs TRBV6-1 and TRBJ1-6; no clear D gene. Germline values: CDR1 MNHNS, CDR2 SASEGT. This CDR3 spans 12 amino acids. Between the trimmed V and J ends, which lost 3 bases and 11 bases, there was a span of 8 bases. This chain's CDR3 is CASSDQLAPLHF. In DNA, the CDR3 is TGTGCCAGCAGTGATCAGTTGGCACCCCTCCACTTT.

This sequence joins TRBV18 and TRBJ1-1, with a weak D call TRBD1 (5 bases). CDR1 and CDR2 from the germline V gene are KGHSH and LQKENI. V was clipped by 1 base and J by 0 bases, with 12 bases between them. The CDR3 runs to 16 residues. CDR3 sequence (DNA): TGTGCCAGCTCACCACTTCGACAAGGGGTGAACACTGAAGCTTTCTTT. Its translation: CASSPLRQGVNTEAFF.

The V gene is TRBV5-6, the J gene TRBJ1-4, with D possibly TRBD1 on 5 matching bases. The germline gives CDR1 SGHDT, CDR2 YYEEEE. There are 14 residues in the CDR3. Trimming took off 0 bases at V and 8 bases at J, with 11 bases between the two ends. This chain's CDR3 is CASSLALTAEKLFF. CDR3 nucleotides: TGTGCCAGCAGCTTGGCCCTGACAGCCGAAAAACTGTTTTTT.

The rearrangement links TRBV27 to TRBJ1-4, with 7 positions matching TRBD1. Trimming removed 5 bases from V and 8 bases from J; junction bases left unmatched: 11. Per germline, CDR1 MNHEY and CDR2 SMNVEV (reference sequence). The CDR3 covers 15 residues. The CDR3 DNA follows: TGTGCCAGCAGTCCGGGGACAGTTAAGCGGGAAAAACTGTTTTTT. Amino acid sequence: CASSPGTVKREKLFF.

The rearrangement uses TRBV5-1 and TRBJ1-1; perhaps TRBD1 as D (5 bases). In germline, CDR1 is SGHRS, CDR2 YFSETQ. V was shortened by 0 bases and J by 5 bases, with 8 bases between the two germline ends. The CDR3 contains 13 residues. CDR3 nucleotide sequence: TGCGCCAGCAGCTTGGTGGAGGGGACTGAAGCTTTCTTT. Protein product: CASSLVEGTEAFF. Full variable domain (remainder filled in from reference TRBV5-1 and TRBJ1-1): KAGVTQTPRYLIKTRGQQVTLSCSPISGHRSVSWYQQTPGQGLQFLFEYFSETQRNKGNFPGRFSGRQFSNSRSEMNVSTLELGDSALYLCASSLVEGTEAFFGQGTRLTVV.

The chain carries TRBV5-1 and TRBJ2-2; D gene uncertain. V lost 2 bases to trimming and J lost 7 bases, with 9 bases between them. CDR1 is SGHRS and CDR2 is YFSETQ in the germline V gene. This CDR3 has 13 residues. The CDR3 spells CASSLVPGGELFF. CDR3 DNA: TGCGCCAGCAGCTTAGTACCCGGCGGGGAGCTGTTTTTT.